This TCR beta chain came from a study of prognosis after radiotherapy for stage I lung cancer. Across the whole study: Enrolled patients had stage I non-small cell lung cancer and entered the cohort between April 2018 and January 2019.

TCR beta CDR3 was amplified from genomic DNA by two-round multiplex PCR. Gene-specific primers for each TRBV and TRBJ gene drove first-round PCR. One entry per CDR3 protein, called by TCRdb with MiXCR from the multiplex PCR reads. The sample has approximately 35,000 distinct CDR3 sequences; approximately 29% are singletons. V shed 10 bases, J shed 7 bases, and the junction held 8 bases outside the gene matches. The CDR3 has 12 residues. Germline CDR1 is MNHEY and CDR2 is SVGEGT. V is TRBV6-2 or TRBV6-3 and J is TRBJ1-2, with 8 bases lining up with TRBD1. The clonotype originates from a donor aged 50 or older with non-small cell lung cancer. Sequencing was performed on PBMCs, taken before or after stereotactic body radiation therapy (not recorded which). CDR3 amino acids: CAIRGQGSGYTF. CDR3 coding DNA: TGTGCCATCAGGGGGCAGGGGTCTGGCTACACCTTC.